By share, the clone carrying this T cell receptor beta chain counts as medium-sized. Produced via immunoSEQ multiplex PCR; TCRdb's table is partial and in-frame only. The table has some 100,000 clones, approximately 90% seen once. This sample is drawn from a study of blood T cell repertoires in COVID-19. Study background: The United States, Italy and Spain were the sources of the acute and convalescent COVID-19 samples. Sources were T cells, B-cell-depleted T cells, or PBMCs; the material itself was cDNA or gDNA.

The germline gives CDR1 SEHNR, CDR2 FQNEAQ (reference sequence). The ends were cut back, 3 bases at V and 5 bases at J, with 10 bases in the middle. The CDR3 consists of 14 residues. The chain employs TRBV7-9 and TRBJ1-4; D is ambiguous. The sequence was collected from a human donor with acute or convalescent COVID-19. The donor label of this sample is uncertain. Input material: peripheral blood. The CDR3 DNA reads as TGTGCCAGCAGCTTCGGGAACGCCAATGAAAAACTGTTTTTT. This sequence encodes CASSFGNANEKLFF.